This T cell receptor beta chain was sequenced for a study of PD-1 blockade in classical Hodgkin lymphoma. TCRdb keeps only in-frame clones here, not all; method: immunoSEQ multiplex PCR. This table has 100,000 or so clones, roughly nine tenths appearing once. Sample time point: cycle 4 day 1 (C4D1), after about 6 weeks of nivolumab. Exposure to brentuximab vedotin varied, and each patient had relapsed following autologous stem cell transplantation. The germline gives CDR1 MDHEN, CDR2 SYDVKM. V was clipped by 3 bases and J by 1 base, with 7 bases between them. The CDR3 is made up of 13 amino acids. This chain joins TRBV28 and TRBJ2-7; D is uncertain. The source of this sequence is a human donor with classical Hodgkin lymphoma. The sample here was peripheral blood mononuclear cells (PBMCs), taken before the fourth cycle of nivolumab. This CDR3 reads CASSFGRSYEQYF. Written as DNA, the CDR3 is TGTGCCAGCAGTTTCGGGCGTTCCTACGAGCAGTACTTC.